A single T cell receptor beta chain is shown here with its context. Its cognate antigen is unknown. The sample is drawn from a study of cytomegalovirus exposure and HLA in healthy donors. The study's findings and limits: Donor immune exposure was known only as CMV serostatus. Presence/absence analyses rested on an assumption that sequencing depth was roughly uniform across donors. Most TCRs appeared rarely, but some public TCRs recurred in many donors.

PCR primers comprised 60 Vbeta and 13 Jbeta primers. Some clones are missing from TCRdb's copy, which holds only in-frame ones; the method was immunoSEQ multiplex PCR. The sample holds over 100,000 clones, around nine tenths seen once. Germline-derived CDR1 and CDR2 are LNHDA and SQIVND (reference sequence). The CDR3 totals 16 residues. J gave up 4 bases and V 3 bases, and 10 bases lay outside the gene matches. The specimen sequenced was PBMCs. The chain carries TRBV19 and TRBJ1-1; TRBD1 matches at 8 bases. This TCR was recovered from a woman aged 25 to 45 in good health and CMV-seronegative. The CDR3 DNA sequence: TGTGCCAGTAGTATTTGGGCAGGGGGCTTTAGCACTGAAGCTTTCTTT. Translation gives CASSIWAGGFSTEAFF.